This entry describes one TCR beta chain. Its antigen is not identified. This specimen comes from a study of cytomegalovirus exposure and HLA in healthy donors. Study observations and caveats: The authors later found TCR association rates varying by HLA locus, with DRB1 most and HLA-C fewest. Within an earlier analysis, most TCR beta V segments proved productive either about 87% or about 30% of the time.

In the PCR, 60 Vbeta and 13 Jbeta primers were used. Generated by immunoSEQ multiplex PCR, the TCRdb table keeps only in-frame clones and is missing some. The sample carries under 200,000 clones, 65% to 85% recorded once. Looked up from germline, CDR1 is SGHNT and CDR2 is YYREEE (reference sequence). Trimming cost V 3 bases and J 4 bases, with 13 bases left between them. This CDR3 has 14 amino acids. The chain recombines TRBV5-4 with TRBJ1-2, with D perhaps TRBD1 (6 bases). The sequencing sample was made of PBMCs. This TCR was sampled from a woman in her 30s in good health and CMV-seropositive. CDR3: CASSSSDSLYGYTF. CDR3 DNA sequence: TGTGCCAGCAGCTCATCGGACAGCCTCTATGGCTACACCTTC.